This TCR beta chain originates from a study of T cell responses to AZD1222 COVID-19 vaccine. Study-wide points: Recipients of two AZD1222 doses showed rising Spike-specific TCR breadth and depth. Only six individuals given AZD1222 were seropositive at baseline.

The repertoire was sequenced with immunoSEQ multiplex PCR; TCRdb's copy has only in-frame clones and lacks some. This sample carries 150,000 to 200,000 clones, approximately 87% of them seen once, and the ten largest clones take 2.5% to 3%. Worth noting for this clone: Antigen: not known.

The source of this sequence is an adult in good health. Sequenced material: peripheral blood, taken on day 0 of MenACWY control vaccination.

This CDR3 reads CASSPGGTEAFF. The CDR3 bases are TGTGCCAGCAGCCCAGGAGGCACTGAAGCTTTCTTT. V usage is TRBV3-1 (or the pseudogene TRBV3-2) and J usage is TRBJ1-1; D ambiguous. V lost 4 bases and J 4 bases, leaving 7 bases between the germline ends. Looked up from germline, CDR1 is LGHDT and CDR2 is YNNKEL (reference sequence). CDR3 size: 12 residues.